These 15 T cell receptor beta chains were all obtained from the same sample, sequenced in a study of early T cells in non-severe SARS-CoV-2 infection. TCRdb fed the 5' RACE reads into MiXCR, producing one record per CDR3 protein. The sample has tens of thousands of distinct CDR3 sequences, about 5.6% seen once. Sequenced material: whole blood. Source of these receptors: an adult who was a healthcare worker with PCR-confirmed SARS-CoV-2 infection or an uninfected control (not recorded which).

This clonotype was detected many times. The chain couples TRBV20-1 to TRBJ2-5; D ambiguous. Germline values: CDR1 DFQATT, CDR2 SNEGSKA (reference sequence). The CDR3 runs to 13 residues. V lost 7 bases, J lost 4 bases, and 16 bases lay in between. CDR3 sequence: CSVRALTLETQYF. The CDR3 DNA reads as TGCAGTGTTAGGGCCTTGACTCTAGAGACCCAGTACTTC.

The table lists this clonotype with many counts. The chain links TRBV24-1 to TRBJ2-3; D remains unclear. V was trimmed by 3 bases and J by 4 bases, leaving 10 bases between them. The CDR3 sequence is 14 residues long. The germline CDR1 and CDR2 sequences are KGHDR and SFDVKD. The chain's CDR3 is CATSDRRTSDTQYF. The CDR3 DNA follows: TGTGCCACCAGTGATCGACGGACGTCAGATACGCAGTATTTT.

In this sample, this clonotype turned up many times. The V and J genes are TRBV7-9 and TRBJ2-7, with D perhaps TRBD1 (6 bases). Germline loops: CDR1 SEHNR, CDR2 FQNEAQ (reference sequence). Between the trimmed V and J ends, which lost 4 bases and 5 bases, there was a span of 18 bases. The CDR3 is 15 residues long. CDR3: CASSYSQGKGNEQYF. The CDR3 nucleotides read TGTGCCAGCAGCTACTCGCAGGGGAAGGGTAACGAGCAGTACTTC.

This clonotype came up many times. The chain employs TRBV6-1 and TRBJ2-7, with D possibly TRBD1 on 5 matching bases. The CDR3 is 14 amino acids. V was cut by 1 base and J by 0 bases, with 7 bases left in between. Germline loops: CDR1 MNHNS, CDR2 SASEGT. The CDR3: CASSEGQSSYEQYF. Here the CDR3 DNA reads TGTGCCAGCAGTGAAGGACAGAGCTCCTACGAGCAGTACTTC.

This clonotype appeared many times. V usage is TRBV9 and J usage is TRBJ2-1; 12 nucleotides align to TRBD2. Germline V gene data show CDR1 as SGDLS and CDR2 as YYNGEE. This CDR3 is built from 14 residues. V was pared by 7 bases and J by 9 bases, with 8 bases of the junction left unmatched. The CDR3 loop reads CASSLAGGKREQFF. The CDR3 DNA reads TGTGCCAGCTCCCTAGCGGGGGGGAAGCGTGAGCAGTTCTTC.

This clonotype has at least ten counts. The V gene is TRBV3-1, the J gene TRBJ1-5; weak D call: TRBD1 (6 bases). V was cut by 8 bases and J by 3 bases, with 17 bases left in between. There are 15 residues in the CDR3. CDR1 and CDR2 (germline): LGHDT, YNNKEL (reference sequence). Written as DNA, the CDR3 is TGTGCCAGCGGTCTAGGGGGTGTTTCCAATCAGCCCCAGCATTTT. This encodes CASGLGGVSNQPQHF.

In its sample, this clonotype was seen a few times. The CDR3 DNA reads as TGTGCCAGTAGTATCGATAGCGGGACCTACAATGAGCAGTTCTTC. This encodes CASSIDSGTYNEQFF. This chain joins TRBV19 and TRBJ2-1; TRBD2 matches 8 bases. The CDR3 sequence is 15 residues long. Germline CDR1 and CDR2: LNHDA and SQIVND (reference sequence). The V gene end was trimmed by 3 bases and the J gene end by 2 bases; junction bases not matched to a gene: 3.

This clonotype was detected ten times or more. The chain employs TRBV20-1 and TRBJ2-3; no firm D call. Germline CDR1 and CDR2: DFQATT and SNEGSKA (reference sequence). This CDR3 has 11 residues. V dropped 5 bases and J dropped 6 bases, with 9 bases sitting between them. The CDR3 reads CSAFKVDTQYF. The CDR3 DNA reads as TGCAGTGCTTTTAAGGTGGATACGCAGTATTTT.

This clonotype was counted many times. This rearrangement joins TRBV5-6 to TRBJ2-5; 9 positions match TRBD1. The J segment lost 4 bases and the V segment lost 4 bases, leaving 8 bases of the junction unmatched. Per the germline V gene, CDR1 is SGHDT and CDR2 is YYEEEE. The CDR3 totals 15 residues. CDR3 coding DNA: TGTGCCAGCAGCCCGGGACAGGGAAAGGTAGAGACCCAGTACTTC. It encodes CASSPGQGKVETQYF.

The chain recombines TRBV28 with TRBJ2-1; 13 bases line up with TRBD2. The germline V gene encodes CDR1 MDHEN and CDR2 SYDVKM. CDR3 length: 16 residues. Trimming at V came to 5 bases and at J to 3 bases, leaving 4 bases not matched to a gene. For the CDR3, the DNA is TGTGCCAGCAGTAGGACTAGCGGGGGCCTCTACAATGAGCAGTTCTTC. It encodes CASSRTSGGLYNEQFF.

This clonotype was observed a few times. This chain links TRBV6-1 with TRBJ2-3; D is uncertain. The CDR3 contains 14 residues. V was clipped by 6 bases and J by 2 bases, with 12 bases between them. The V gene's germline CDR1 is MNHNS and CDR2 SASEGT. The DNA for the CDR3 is TGTGCCAGCAGGGGTGAACACCCCACAGATACGCAGTATTTT. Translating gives CASRGEHPTDTQYF.

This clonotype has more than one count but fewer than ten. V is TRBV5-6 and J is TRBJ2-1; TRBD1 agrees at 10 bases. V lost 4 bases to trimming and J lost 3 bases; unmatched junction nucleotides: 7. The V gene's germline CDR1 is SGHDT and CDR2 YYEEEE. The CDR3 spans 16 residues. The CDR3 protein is CASSKDRGLLYNEQFF. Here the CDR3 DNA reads TGTGCCAGCAGCAAGGACAGGGGGTTACTCTACAATGAGCAGTTCTTC.

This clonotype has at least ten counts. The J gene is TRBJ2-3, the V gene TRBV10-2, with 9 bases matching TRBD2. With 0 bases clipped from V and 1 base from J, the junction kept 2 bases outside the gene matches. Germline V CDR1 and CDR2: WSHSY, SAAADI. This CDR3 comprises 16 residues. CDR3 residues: CASSESRGGGTDTQYF. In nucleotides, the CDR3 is TGCGCCAGCAGTGAGTCGCGGGGGGGCGGCACAGATACGCAGTATTTT.

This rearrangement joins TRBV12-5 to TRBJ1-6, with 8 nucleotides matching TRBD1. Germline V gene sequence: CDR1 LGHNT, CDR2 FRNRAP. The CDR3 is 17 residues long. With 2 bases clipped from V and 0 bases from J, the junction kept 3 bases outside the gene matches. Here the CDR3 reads CASGLITGGSYNSPLHF. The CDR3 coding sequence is TGTGCTAGTGGTTTGATCACAGGGGGCTCCTATAATTCACCCCTCCACTTT.

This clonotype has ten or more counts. The CDR3 DNA sequence: TGTGCCCGGCAGGGCGGGTCATATGGCTACACCTTC. It is translated as CARQGGSYGYTF. The genes are TRBV30 and TRBJ1-2; the D gene is possibly TRBD1 (5 bases). Germline CDR1 and CDR2: GTSNPN and SVGIG (reference sequence). V gave up 8 bases and J gave up 5 bases, with 15 bases separating them. The CDR3 is 12 residues long.